This T cell receptor (beta chain) was observed in a study of blood T cell repertoires in COVID-19. Study information: Acute and convalescent COVID-19 specimens originated in the United States, Italy and Spain. Sources were T cells, B-cell-depleted T cells, or PBMCs; the material itself was cDNA or gDNA.

Generated by immunoSEQ multiplex PCR, the TCRdb table keeps only in-frame clones and is missing some. The table lists hundreds of thousands of clones, around 88% of them singletons. The receptor was isolated from a woman between 45 and 60 years old with COVID-19, enrolled during active disease. Sequencing was done on a sample of peripheral blood.

CDR3 amino acids: CASRAGQGLYGYTF. CDR3 in DNA: TGTGCCAGCAGGGCCGGACAGGGGCTCTATGGCTACACCTTC. The genes are TRBV6-5 and TRBJ1-2; 9 bases line up with TRBD1. V shed 6 bases, J shed 4 bases, and the junction held 6 bases outside the gene matches. CDR1 is MNHEY and CDR2 is SVGAGI in the germline V gene. The CDR3 spans 14 residues.